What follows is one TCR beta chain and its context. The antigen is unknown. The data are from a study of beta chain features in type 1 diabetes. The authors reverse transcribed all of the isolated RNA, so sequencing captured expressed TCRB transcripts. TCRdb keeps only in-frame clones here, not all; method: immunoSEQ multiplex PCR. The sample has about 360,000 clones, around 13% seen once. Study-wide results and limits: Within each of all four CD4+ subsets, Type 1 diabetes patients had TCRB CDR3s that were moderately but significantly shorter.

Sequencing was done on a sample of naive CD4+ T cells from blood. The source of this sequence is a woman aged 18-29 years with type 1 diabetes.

This chain's CDR3 is CAWRPPLIAGLAKNIQYF. The CDR3, as DNA: TGTGCCTGGAGGCCCCCCCTAATAGCGGGACTAGCCAAAAACATTCAGTACTTC. The chain employs TRBV30 and TRBJ2-4; 8 bases match TRBD2. V shed 3 bases, J shed 0 bases, and the junction held 13 bases outside the gene matches. CDR3 length: 18 residues. CDR1 GTSNPN and CDR2 SVGIG come from the germline V gene (reference sequence). The full variable domain, rest sourced from reference TRBV30 and TRBJ2-4, is SQTIHQWPATLVQPVGSPLSLECTVEGTSNPNLYWYRQAAGRGLQLLFYSVGIGQISSEVPQNLSASRPQDRQFILSSKKLLLSDSGFYLCAWRPPLIAGLAKNIQYFGAGTRLSVL.